One and the same sample provided the 4 T cell receptor beta chains below, sequenced in a study of blood T cell repertoires in COVID-19. Assay: immunoSEQ multiplex PCR; the TCRdb copy retains only in-frame clones and omits some. The data contain 80,000 or so clones, approximately 81% of them singletons. Sequences were obtained from peripheral blood. The receptors were sampled from a man aged 55 to 70 with COVID-19, enrolled during active disease.

This clone has more than one count but fewer than ten. The V and J genes are TRBV28 and TRBJ1-3, with 8 nucleotides matching TRBD1. CDR1 MDHEN and CDR2 SYDVKM come from the germline V gene. This CDR3 is 17 amino acids long. J was trimmed by 0 bases and V by 2 bases; bases with no gene match: 6. The CDR3 loop reads CASSLGGQAYSGNTIYF. The CDR3 DNA reads as TGTGCCAGCAGTTTAGGGGGACAGGCCTACTCTGGAAACACCATATATTTT.

The V gene is TRBV24-1, the J gene TRBJ2-1, with 7 bases matching TRBD1. Germline V gene data show CDR1 as KGHDR and CDR2 as SFDVKD. Trimming removed 4 bases from V and 7 bases from J; junction bases left unmatched: 12. This CDR3 has 16 residues. The CDR3 bases are TGTGCCACCAGTGACGACGGGACAGAGATTATTAATGAGCAGTTCTTC. Amino acids: CATSDDGTEIINEQFF.

The rearrangement uses TRBV5-1 and TRBJ2-7, with 10 bases that match TRBD1. The CDR3 covers 15 residues. The V segment lost 0 bases and the J segment 11 bases; nucleotides outside the gene matches: 11. Germline V CDR1 and CDR2: SGHRS, YFSETQ. In DNA form, the CDR3 reads TGCGCCAGCAGCTTGGCCCTTGGACAGGGGGAATATGAGTACTTC. Protein: CASSLALGQGEYEYF. The entire variable domain, with the rest obtained from reference TRBV5-1 and TRBJ2-7, is as follows: KAGVTQTPRYLIKTRGQQVTLSCSPISGHRSVSWYQQTPGQGLQFLFEYFSETQRNKGNFPGRFSGRQFSNSRSEMNVSTLELGDSALYLCASSLALGQGEYEYFGPGTRLTVT.

This clone was counted a few times. The genes are TRBV30 and TRBJ2-3, with TRBD2 as a possible D gene (7 bases). Germline V gene lookup returns CDR1 GTSNPN and CDR2 SVGIG (reference sequence). CDR3 length: 12 amino acids. The germline V and J ends were trimmed by 5 bases and 3 bases, with 9 bases remaining between them. The CDR3 DNA reads TGTGCCTGGGGGGGGGCGACAGATACGCAGTATTTT. Protein: CAWGGATDTQYF. The whole variable domain, filled in from reference TRBV30 and TRBJ2-3, reads SQTIHQWPATLVQPVGSPLSLECTVEGTSNPNLYWYRQAAGRGLQLLFYSVGIGQISSEVPQNLSASRPQDRQFILSSKKLLLSDSGFYLCAWGGATDTQYFGPGTRLTVL.